These 14 T cell receptor beta chains share one sample of origin, sequenced in a study of early T cells in non-severe SARS-CoV-2 infection. TCRdb re-called the 5' RACE reads through MiXCR, storing one row per CDR3 protein. The data hold tens of thousands of distinct CDR3 sequences, with over 20% observed a single time. Source: whole blood, taken at baseline. The receptors come from an adult who was a healthcare worker with PCR-confirmed SARS-CoV-2 infection or an uninfected control (not recorded which).

The chain employs TRBV7-9 and TRBJ2-3; TRBD1 is a possible D gene (5 bases). Germline lookup yields CDR1 SEHNR and CDR2 FQNEAQ (reference sequence). The germline V and J ends were trimmed by 4 bases and 2 bases, with 16 bases remaining between them. The CDR3 has 16 residues. CDR3 bases: TGTGCCAGCAGCTCCAGGGCCCTCCGGTCCACAGATACGCAGTATTTT. This gives the protein CASSSRALRSTDTQYF.

This clonotype was seen a handful of times. This chain uses TRBV18 with TRBJ2-1; 7 bases are shared with TRBD1. The trim removed 5 bases at V and 9 bases at J, leaving 10 bases unmatched. The CDR3 covers 14 residues. Germline CDR1 KGHSH, CDR2 LQKENI. Here the CDR3 DNA reads TGTGCCAGCTCAACCCGTCAACAGGGGAGTGAGCAGTTCTTC. This translates into CASSTRQQGSEQFF.

This clonotype turned up a few times. The V gene is TRBV9, the J gene TRBJ1-1; D is uncertain. CDR1 is SGDLS and CDR2 is YYNGEE in the germline V gene. The CDR3 runs to 14 residues. Trimming removed 0 bases at V and 1 base at J, with 7 bases between. The CDR3 DNA is TGTGCCAGCAGCGTAGCAGTGACGAACACTGAAGCTTTCTTT. Translation gives CASSVAVTNTEAFF.

This clonotype was seen many times. In DNA, the CDR3 is TGTGCCAGCAGCCCGAGCCCGACAGGATTTGGAAACACCATATATTTT. This gives the protein CASSPSPTGFGNTIYF. V gene TRBV11-2 combines with J gene TRBJ1-3; perhaps TRBD1 as D (6 bases). Trimming took off 5 bases at V and 3 bases at J, with 17 bases between the two ends. This CDR3 has 16 residues. Germline V gives CDR1 SGHAT, CDR2 FQNNGV.

This clonotype was picked up a small number of times. The chain joins TRBV11-3 to TRBJ2-1; 8 positions agree with TRBD2. There are 16 residues in the CDR3. V lost 5 bases and J lost 0; bases outside the gene matches: 6. The germline V gene encodes CDR1 SGHNT and CDR2 YENEEA. CDR3 residues: CASSKSGGNSYNEQFF. CDR3 bases: TGTGCCAGCAGCAAGAGCGGGGGCAACTCCTACAATGAGCAGTTCTTC.

V and J are TRBV5-1 and TRBJ1-2, with D perhaps TRBD1 (5 bases). This CDR3 is 14 amino acids long. The V and J ends lost 4 bases and 6 bases respectively, with 16 bases between them. The germline gives CDR1 SGHRS, CDR2 YFSETQ. CDR3 residues: CASSLERGADGYTF. The CDR3 DNA follows: TGCGCCAGCAGCCTAGAGCGGGGCGCGGATGGCTACACCTTC.

This clonotype was picked up many times. V usage is TRBV4-2 and J usage is TRBJ1-2; D is possibly TRBD1 (5 bases). The germline CDR1 and CDR2 sequences are LGHNA and YNFKEQ. Trimming pared 0 bases from V and 8 bases from J, leaving 19 bases between. The CDR3 is 16 amino acids. CDR3 sequence reads: CASSQDGHGGVYGYTF. The DNA for the CDR3 is TGTGCCAGCAGCCAAGATGGGCACGGGGGAGTTTACGGCTACACCTTC.

The chain recombines TRBV30 with TRBJ2-3; D is ambiguous. Germline CDR1 reads GTSNPN; CDR2 reads SVGIG (reference sequence). The CDR3 runs to 10 residues. The CDR3 nucleotides are TGTGTTTGGAGTAGAGATACGCAGTATTTT. Its protein is CVWSRDTQYF.

This clonotype has ten or more counts. This chain uses TRBV23-1 with TRBJ2-1; D gene ambiguous. TRBV23-1 has ORF status, its function being uncertain. The V gene lost 1 base and the J gene lost 7 bases, with 17 bases spanning the gap. The CDR3 covers 16 residues. The CDR3 spells CASSQWRPPKINEQFF. In DNA form, the CDR3 reads TGCGCCAGCAGTCAATGGCGACCCCCCAAGATAAATGAGCAGTTCTTC.

This clonotype was recorded at least ten times. The chain joins TRBV12-3 or TRBV12-4 to TRBJ2-1, with D possibly TRBD1 on 5 matching bases. The CDR3 length is 18 residues. The germline V and J ends were trimmed by 5 bases and 5 bases, with 25 bases remaining between them. CDR3 sequence reads: CASSPGFVGALTHNEQFF. The CDR3 DNA follows: TGTGCCAGCAGTCCGGGTTTCGTAGGGGCTTTAACCCACAATGAGCAGTTCTTC.

Only a few counts were recorded for this clonotype. The gene calls are TRBV5-1 and TRBJ2-1, with TRBD1 identical over 8 bases. Germline CDR1 reads SGHRS; CDR2 reads YFSETQ. The ends lost 0 bases at V and 8 bases at J; junction bases unmatched: 10. This CDR3 contains 16 residues. Written as DNA, the CDR3 is TGCGCCAGCAGCTTGGCACGCTTAGGACAGGGCTATGAGCAGTTCTTC. It translates to CASSLARLGQGYEQFF.

Many counts were recorded for this clonotype. The V gene is TRBV3-1, the J gene TRBJ1-6; perhaps TRBD1 as D (6 bases). The CDR3 runs to 14 residues. Germline CDR1 and CDR2: LGHDT and YNNKEL (reference sequence). V was cut by 7 bases and J by 8 bases, with 15 bases left in between. CDR3 DNA sequence: TGTGCCAGCAACGAGAGGGACATCGATTCACCCCTCCACTTT. It specifies CASNERDIDSPLHF.

V gene TRBV20-1 combines with J gene TRBJ1-2; a possible D gene is TRBD1 (5 bases). The CDR3 runs to 18 residues. CDR1 DFQATT and CDR2 SNEGSKA come from the germline V gene (reference sequence). V lost 0 bases and J lost 0, with 20 bases in between. The CDR3 spells CSARELSGNPRANYGYTF. DNA of the CDR3: TGCAGTGCTAGAGAGCTCTCAGGGAACCCCCGAGCTAACTATGGCTACACCTTC.

J is TRBJ1-2 and V is TRBV12-3 or TRBV12-4, with D tentatively TRBD1 (6 bases). V gave up 3 bases and J gave up 0 bases, with 8 bases separating them. The CDR3 runs to 14 residues. The CDR3 nucleotides are TGTGCCAGCAGTTTGGGGGCACCTAACTATGGCTACACCTTC. It is translated as CASSLGAPNYGYTF.